This TCR beta chain comes out of a study of T cells after yellow fever vaccination. Findings and caveats of the study: Among primary-vaccination clones, most reappeared after the booster, at approximately 97% for CD4 and around 90% for CD8.

This clonotype was seen at least ten times. Antigen: not known. Using its own MiXCR run on the 5' RACE reads, TCRdb lists one record per CDR3 protein. Among some 240,000 distinct CDR3 sequences, more than 3.5% were seen once, and the ten largest hold 15% to 20%. The CDR3 covers 15 residues. The J segment lost 7 bases and the V segment lost 1 base, leaving 11 bases of the junction unmatched. From germline, CDR1 is SGHKS and CDR2 YYEKEE (reference sequence). The source was PBMCs, collected 15 days after the yellow fever booster vaccination. The gene calls are TRBV5-5 and TRBJ2-7; 7 nucleotides align to TRBD1. This clonotype originated in a man younger than 30 who received the YFV17D yellow fever vaccine. CDR3 residues: CASSLTGDRTIEQYF. As DNA, the CDR3 is TGTGCCAGCAGCTTGACAGGGGATCGCACGATAGAGCAGTACTTC.